One sample yielded the 6 T cell receptor beta chains listed below, sequenced in a study of control samples from healthy donors and cancer patients. The assay was immunoSEQ multiplex PCR, and TCRdb's table has in-frame clones only and misses some. Counted here are around 150,000 clones, around 96% occurring once; the ten biggest clones make up 8.5%. The sequenced sample consisted of blood. The receptors shown here come from a middle-aged woman in good health.

The chain joins TRBV25-1 to TRBJ2-2; D perhaps matches TRBD1 (6 bases). Per germline, CDR1 MGHDK and CDR2 SYGVNS. V lost 6 bases and J lost 4, with 6 bases in between. CDR3 size: 12 residues. CDR3 in amino acids: CASRGATGELFF. DNA of the CDR3: TGTGCCAGCAGGGGGGCCACCGGGGAGCTGTTTTTT.

This clone was found once. The V call is TRBV5-1, the J call TRBJ2-3; possibly TRBD1 or TRBD2 for D (5 bases each). The V end was cut by 2 bases, the J end by 1 base, with 11 bases between. Germline loops: CDR1 SGHRS, CDR2 YFSETQ. The CDR3 consists of 15 residues. CDR3 sequence reads: CASSFSVGGTDTQYF. The CDR3 nucleotides read TGCGCCAGCAGCTTTAGCGTAGGGGGCACAGATACGCAGTATTTT.

The rearrangement joins TRBV19 to TRBJ1-1; TRBD1 is a possible D gene (6 bases). Trimming took 4 bases from V and 3 from J, leaving 18 bases between them. There are 16 residues in the CDR3. CDR1 and CDR2 (germline): LNHDA, SQIVND (reference sequence). The CDR3 loop reads CASSTTGQVKDTEAFF. The CDR3 DNA sequence: TGTGCCAGTAGTACGACAGGCCAGGTTAAGGACACTGAAGCTTTCTTT.

V usage is TRBV5-4 and J usage is TRBJ2-3, with 7 bases matching TRBD1. The V gene end was trimmed by 0 bases and the J gene end by 1 base; junction bases not matched to a gene: 5. This CDR3 region has 16 residues. Germline CDR1 SGHNT, CDR2 YYREEE (reference sequence). Here the CDR3 reads CASSLGAGQGTDTQYF. The CDR3 DNA reads as TGTGCCAGCAGCTTGGGGGCCGGACAGGGCACAGATACGCAGTATTTT. Full variable domain (outside the CDR3, taken from reference TRBV5-4 and TRBJ2-3): ETGVTQSPTHLIKTRGQQVTLRCSSQSGHNTVSWYQQALGQGPQFIFQYYREEENGRGNFPPRFSGLQFPNYSSELNVNALELDDSALYLCASSLGAGQGTDTQYFGPGTRLTVL.

V is TRBV27 and J is TRBJ1-6; 9 bases map to TRBD1. This CDR3 has 14 residues. With V trimmed by 6 bases and J by 7 bases, 4 bases remained unmatched. Germline CDR1 is MNHEY and CDR2 is SMNVEV (reference sequence). CDR3 nucleotides: TGTGCCAGCAGCCGACAGGGGGAGAATTCACCCCTCCACTTT. Its translation: CASSRQGENSPLHF.

The CDR3 region is CASRSAGASGNTIYF. CDR3 sequence (DNA): TGTGCCAGCAGGTCTGCGGGGGCGTCTGGAAACACCATATATTTT. The chain combines TRBV7-2 with TRBJ1-3, with D perhaps matching TRBD1 (6 bases). CDR1 and CDR2 from the germline V gene are SGHTA and FQGNSA. Trimming took 6 bases from V and 1 from J, leaving 13 bases between them. This CDR3 is built from 15 residues.